This T cell receptor beta chain was sequenced during a study of shared clonotypes between healthy human individuals. TCRdb's copy holds only in-frame clones and misses some; the assay was immunoSEQ multiplex PCR. The sample has 2 million to 2.5 million clones, under 97% seen once. A remark on this clone: Its antigen is unidentified.

Notes on the study in general: A few donors shared approximately 5% of their naive CD4 clonotypes.

Per germline, CDR1 SGHTA and CDR2 FQGNSA. V was pared by 4 bases and J by 2 bases, with 9 bases between. There are 15 residues in the CDR3. J is TRBJ2-6 and V is TRBV7-2, with a tentative D call TRBD2 (5 bases). The origin of this receptor is a man aged 18 to 30 in good health. The sequenced material came from naive CD4+ T cells sorted from blood. The subset here: CD45RA+ positively selected. The CDR3 spells CASSSDGAGANVLTF. CDR3 DNA: TGTGCCAGCAGCTCCGACGGGGCTGGGGCCAACGTCCTGACTTTC.